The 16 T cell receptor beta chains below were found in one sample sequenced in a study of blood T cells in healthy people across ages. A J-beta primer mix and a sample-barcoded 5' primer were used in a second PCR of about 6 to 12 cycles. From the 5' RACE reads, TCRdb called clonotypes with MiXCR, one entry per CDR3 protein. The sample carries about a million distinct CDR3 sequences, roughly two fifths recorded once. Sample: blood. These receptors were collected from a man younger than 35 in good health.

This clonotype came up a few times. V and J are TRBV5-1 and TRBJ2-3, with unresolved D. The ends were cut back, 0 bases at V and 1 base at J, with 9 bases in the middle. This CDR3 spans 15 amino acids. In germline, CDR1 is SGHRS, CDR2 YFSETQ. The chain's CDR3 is CASSLGYGGTDTQYF. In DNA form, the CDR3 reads TGCGCCAGCAGCTTGGGGTATGGCGGCACAGATACGCAGTATTTT.

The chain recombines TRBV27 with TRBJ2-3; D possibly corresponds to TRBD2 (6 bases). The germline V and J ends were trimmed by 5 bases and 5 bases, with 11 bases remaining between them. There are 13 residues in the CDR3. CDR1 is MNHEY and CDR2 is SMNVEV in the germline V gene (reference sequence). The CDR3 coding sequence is TGTGCCAGCAGTGTTAGCGGACGAGATACGCAGTATTTT. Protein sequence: CASSVSGRDTQYF.

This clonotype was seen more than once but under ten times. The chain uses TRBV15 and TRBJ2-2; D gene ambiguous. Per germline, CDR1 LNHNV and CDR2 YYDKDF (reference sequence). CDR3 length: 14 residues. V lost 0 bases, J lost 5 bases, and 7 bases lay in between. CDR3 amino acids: CATSRELQTGELFF. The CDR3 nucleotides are TGTGCCACCAGCAGAGAACTGCAGACCGGGGAGCTGTTTTTT.

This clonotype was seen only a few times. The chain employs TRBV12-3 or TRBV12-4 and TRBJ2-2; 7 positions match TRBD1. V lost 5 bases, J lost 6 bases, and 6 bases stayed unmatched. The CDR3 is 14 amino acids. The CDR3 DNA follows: TGTGCCAGCAGTCCTGACAGGGCGGCCGGGGAGCTGTTTTTT. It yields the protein CASSPDRAAGELFF.

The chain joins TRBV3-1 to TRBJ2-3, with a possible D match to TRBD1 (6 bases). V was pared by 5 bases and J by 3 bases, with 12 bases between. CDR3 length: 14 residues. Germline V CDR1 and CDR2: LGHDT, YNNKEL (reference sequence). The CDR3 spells CASSEATGTDTQYF. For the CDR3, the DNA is TGTGCCAGCAGCGAAGCTACAGGGACAGATACGCAGTATTTT.

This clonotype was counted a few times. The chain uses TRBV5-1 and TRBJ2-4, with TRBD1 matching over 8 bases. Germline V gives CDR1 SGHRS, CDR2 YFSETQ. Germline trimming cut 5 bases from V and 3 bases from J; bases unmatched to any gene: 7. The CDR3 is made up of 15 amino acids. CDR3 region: CASRVQGDGKNIQYF. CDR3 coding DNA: TGCGCCAGCAGAGTACAGGGGGATGGCAAAAACATTCAGTACTTC.

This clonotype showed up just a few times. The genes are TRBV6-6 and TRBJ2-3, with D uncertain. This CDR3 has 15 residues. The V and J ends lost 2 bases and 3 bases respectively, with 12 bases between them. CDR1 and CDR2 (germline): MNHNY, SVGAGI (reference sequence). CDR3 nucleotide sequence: TGTGCCAGCAGTTACCACGAGCGCGGTACAGATACGCAGTATTTT. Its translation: CASSYHERGTDTQYF.

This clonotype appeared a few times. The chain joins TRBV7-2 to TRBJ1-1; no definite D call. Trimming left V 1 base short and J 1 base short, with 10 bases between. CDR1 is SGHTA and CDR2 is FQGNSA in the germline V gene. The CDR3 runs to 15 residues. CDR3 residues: CASSLGNQENTEAFF. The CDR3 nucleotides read TGTGCCAGCAGCTTAGGCAATCAGGAGAACACTGAAGCTTTCTTT.

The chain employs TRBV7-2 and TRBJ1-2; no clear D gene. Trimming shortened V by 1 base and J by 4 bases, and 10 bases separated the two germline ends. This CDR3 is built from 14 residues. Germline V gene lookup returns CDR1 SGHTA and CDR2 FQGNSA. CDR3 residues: CASSLEPKTYGYTF. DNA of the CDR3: TGTGCCAGCAGCTTAGAGCCGAAAACCTATGGCTACACCTTC.

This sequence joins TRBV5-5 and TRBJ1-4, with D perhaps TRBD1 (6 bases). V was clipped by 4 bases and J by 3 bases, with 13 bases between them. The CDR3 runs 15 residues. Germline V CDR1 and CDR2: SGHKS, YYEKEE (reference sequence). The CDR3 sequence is CASSLRTDPNEKLFF. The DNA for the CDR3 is TGTGCCAGCAGCCTTCGGACAGACCCTAATGAAAAACTGTTTTTT. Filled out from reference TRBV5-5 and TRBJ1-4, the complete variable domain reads DAGVTQSPTHLIKTRGQQVTLRCSPISGHKSVSWYQQVLGQGPQFIFQYYEKEERGRGNFPDRFSARQFPNYSSELNVNALLLGDSALYLCASSLRTDPNEKLFFGSGTQLSVL.

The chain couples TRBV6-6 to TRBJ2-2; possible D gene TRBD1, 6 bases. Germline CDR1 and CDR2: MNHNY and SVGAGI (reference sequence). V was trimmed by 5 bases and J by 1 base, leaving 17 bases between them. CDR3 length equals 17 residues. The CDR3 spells CASSTSRQVMNTGELFF. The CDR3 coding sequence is TGTGCCAGCAGTACATCAAGACAGGTGATGAACACCGGGGAGCTGTTTTTT.

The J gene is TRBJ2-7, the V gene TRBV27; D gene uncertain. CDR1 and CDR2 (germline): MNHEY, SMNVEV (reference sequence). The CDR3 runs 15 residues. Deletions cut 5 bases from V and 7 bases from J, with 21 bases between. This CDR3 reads CASSTSHDGYNEQYF. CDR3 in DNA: TGTGCCAGCAGTACTTCCCATGATGGGTACAATGAGCAGTACTTC.

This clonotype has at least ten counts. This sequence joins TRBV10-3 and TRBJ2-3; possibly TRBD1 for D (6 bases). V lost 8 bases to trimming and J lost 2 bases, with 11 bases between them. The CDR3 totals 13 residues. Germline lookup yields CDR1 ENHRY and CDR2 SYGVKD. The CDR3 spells CAIGDTNTDTQYF. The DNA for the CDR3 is TGTGCCATCGGGGACACAAACACAGATACGCAGTATTTT.

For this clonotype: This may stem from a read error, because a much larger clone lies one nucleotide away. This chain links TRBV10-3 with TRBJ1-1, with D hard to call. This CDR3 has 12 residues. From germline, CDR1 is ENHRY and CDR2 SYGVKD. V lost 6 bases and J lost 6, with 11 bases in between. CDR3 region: CAIRRPNAEAFF. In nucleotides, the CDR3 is TGTGCCATCAGACGGCCCAACGCTGAAGCTTTCTTT.

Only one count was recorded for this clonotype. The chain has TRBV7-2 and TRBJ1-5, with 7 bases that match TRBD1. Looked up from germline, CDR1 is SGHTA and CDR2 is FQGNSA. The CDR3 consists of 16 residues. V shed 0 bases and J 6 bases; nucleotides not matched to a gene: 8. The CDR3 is CASSLAGTDSGQPQHF. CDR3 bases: TGTGCCAGCAGCTTAGCCGGGACAGACAGTGGTCAGCCCCAGCATTTT.

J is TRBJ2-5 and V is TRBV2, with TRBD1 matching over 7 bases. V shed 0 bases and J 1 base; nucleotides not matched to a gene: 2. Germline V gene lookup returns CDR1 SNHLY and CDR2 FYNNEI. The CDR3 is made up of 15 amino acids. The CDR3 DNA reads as TGTGCCAGCAGTGAAGCTGACAGGGTCCAAGAGACCCAGTACTTC. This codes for CASSEADRVQETQYF.